This T cell receptor (beta chain) was captured in a study of blood T cell repertoires in COVID-19. Overall study context: Sites across the United States, Italy and Spain contributed samples from acute and convalescent COVID-19. T cells, B-cell-depleted T cells, or PBMCs provided the cDNA or gDNA that served as material.

CDR3 length: 14 amino acids. V was clipped by 3 bases and J by 7 bases, with 13 bases between them. CDR1 LNHDA and CDR2 SQIVND come from the germline V gene (reference sequence). Methods used by the authors: How many nucleated cells were present was estimated from reference gene primer amplification. Repertoires were generated with immunoSEQ multiplex PCR, while TCRdb's copy carries only in-frame clones and drops some. The V and J calls and the clone size are those of that table, but D and trimming were determined from the DNA. The data show roughly 80,000 clones, with roughly 89% seen just once and roughly 2% held by the top ten.

The receptor's source is a woman between 50 and 59 years old in a cohort sampled during active COVID-19. Sequencing was carried out using peripheral blood. J is TRBJ1-5 and V is TRBV19; D is perhaps TRBD1 (5 bases). Here the CDR3 DNA reads TGTGCCAGTAGTATCGGGGGTCTCCAACAGCCCCAGCATTTT. Translating it yields CASSIGGLQQPQHF. Combining the CDR3 with reference TRBV19 and TRBJ1-5 gives the whole variable domain DGGITQSPKYLFRKEGQNVTLSCEQNLNHDAMYWYRQDPGQGLRLIYYSQIVNDFQKGDIAEGYSVSREKKESFPLTVTSAQKNPTAFYLCASSIGGLQQPQHFGDGTRLSIL.